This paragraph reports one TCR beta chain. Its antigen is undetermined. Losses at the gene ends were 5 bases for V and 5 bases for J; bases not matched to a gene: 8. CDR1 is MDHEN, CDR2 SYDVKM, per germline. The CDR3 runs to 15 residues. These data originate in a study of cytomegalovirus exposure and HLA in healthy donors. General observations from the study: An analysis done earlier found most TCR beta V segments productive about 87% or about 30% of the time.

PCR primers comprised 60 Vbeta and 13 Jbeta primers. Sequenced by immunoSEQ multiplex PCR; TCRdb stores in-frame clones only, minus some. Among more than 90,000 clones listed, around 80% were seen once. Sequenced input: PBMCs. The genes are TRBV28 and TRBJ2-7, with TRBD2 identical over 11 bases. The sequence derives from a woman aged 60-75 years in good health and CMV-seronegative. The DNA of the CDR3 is TGTGCCAGCAGTCCATATAGCGGGAGGGGGAACGAGCAGTACTTC. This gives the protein CASSPYSGRGNEQYF. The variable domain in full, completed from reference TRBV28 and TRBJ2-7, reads DVKVTQSSRYLVKRTGEKVFLECVQDMDHENMFWYRQDPGLGLRLIYFSYDVKMKEKGDIPEGYSVSREKKERFSLILESASTNQTSMYLCASSPYSGRGNEQYFGPGTRLTVT.